Below are 11 T cell receptor beta chains sequenced from a single sample in a study of cytomegalovirus exposure and HLA in healthy donors. The PCR was carried out with 60 Vbeta primers and 13 Jbeta primers. Some clones are missing from TCRdb's copy, which holds only in-frame ones; the method was immunoSEQ multiplex PCR. The sample includes about 75,000 clones, roughly 82% of them seen just once. Sequenced material: PBMCs. The receptors come from a man in his 70s in good health and CMV-seropositive.

The CDR3: CASRPDRGNSPLHF. The DNA of the CDR3 is TGTGCCAGCAGGCCGGACAGGGGCAATTCACCCCTCCACTTT. The chain joins TRBV7-2 to TRBJ1-6, with TRBD1 matching over 9 bases. Germline CDR1 is SGHTA and CDR2 is FQGNSA. CDR3 length equals 14 residues. After removal of 6 bases from V and 7 bases from J, the junction contained 4 bases not matched to a gene.

V is TRBV7-9 and J is TRBJ2-7, with 9 bases matching TRBD2. CDR1 and CDR2 from the germline V gene are SEHNR and FQNEAQ (reference sequence). This CDR3 is 14 amino acids long. The trim removed 0 bases at V and 4 bases at J, leaving 1 base unmatched. CDR3 loop: CASSLALAGYEQYF. CDR3 sequence (DNA): TGTGCCAGCAGCTTAGCCCTAGCGGGGTACGAGCAGTACTTC.

This clone was seen more than once but under ten times. As DNA, the CDR3 is TGCGCCAGCAGCCAAGGACAGGTAGGCACCTACGAGCAGTACTTC. Its protein product is CASSQGQVGTYEQYF. V is TRBV4-3 and J is TRBJ2-7; perhaps TRBD1 as D (6 bases). The germline V and J ends were trimmed by 1 base and 2 bases, with 12 bases remaining between them. The CDR3 sequence is 15 residues long. Germline V gene lookup returns CDR1 LGHNA and CDR2 YSLEER.

The rearrangement uses TRBV5-4 and TRBJ2-3, with TRBD2 identical over 8 bases. This CDR3 comprises 16 residues. The germline CDR1 and CDR2 sequences are SGHNT and YYREEE (reference sequence). Trimming at V came to 4 bases and at J to 1 base, leaving 8 bases not matched to a gene. CDR3 protein: CASSPTPGLGTDTQYF. In nucleotides, the CDR3 is TGTGCCAGCAGCCCGACGCCGGGACTAGGCACAGATACGCAGTATTTT.

V usage is TRBV7-9 and J usage is TRBJ2-7, with 14 positions matching TRBD2. Germline CDR1 is SEHNR and CDR2 is FQNEAQ (reference sequence). This CDR3 is built from 16 residues. V lost 5 bases, J lost 6 bases, and 9 bases stayed unmatched. CDR3 DNA: TGTGCCAGCAGCGGGACTAGCGGGAGTAGGGCCGGCGAGCAGTACTTC. Translation gives CASSGTSGSRAGEQYF.

This clone was observed a few times. J is TRBJ1-5 and V is TRBV4-1; D ambiguous. Trimming left V 3 bases short and J 3 bases short, with 9 bases between. The CDR3 runs 14 residues. Looked up from germline, CDR1 is MGHRA and CDR2 is YSYEKL. In DNA, the CDR3 is TGCGCCAGCAGCCATGCAGTATACAATCAGCCCCAGCATTTT. Translated, it gives CASSHAVYNQPQHF.

The chain is built from TRBV4-1 and TRBJ2-1; D uncertain. Germline V CDR1 and CDR2: MGHRA, YSYEKL. V lost 0 bases and J lost 9, with 18 bases in between. This CDR3 has 16 residues. The CDR3 DNA reads TGCGCCAGCAGCCAAGATCAAAGTGTAGTAGGCGGTGAGCAGTTCTTC. Its protein is CASSQDQSVVGGEQFF.

This chain connects TRBV7-2 to TRBJ2-7; 9 nucleotides align to TRBD1. The J segment lost 0 bases and the V segment lost 6 bases, leaving 3 bases of the junction unmatched. This CDR3 is 14 amino acids long. Looked up from germline, CDR1 is SGHTA and CDR2 is FQGNSA. The CDR3 DNA is TGTGCCAGCAGACCGACAGGGGGCTCCTACGAGCAGTACTTC. Amino acid sequence: CASRPTGGSYEQYF.

The chain uses TRBV28 and TRBJ1-2; 10 nucleotides match TRBD1. The ends lost 6 bases at V and 8 bases at J; junction bases unmatched: 6. Germline assignment: CDR1 MDHEN and CDR2 SYDVKM. The CDR3 sequence is 13 residues long. The CDR3 coding sequence is TGTGCCAGCAGGATGACAGGGGGCGGGGGCTACACCTTC. Its protein product is CASRMTGGGGYTF.

In its sample, this clone was seen once. CDR3 loop: CAIRSGEQTQYF. CDR3 bases: TGTGCCATCAGGTCAGGCGAACAGACCCAGTACTTC. The rearrangement uses TRBV10-3 and TRBJ2-5; D call uncertain. CDR1 is ENHRY and CDR2 is SYGVKD in the germline V gene. V gave up 6 bases and J gave up 6 bases, with 11 bases separating them. The CDR3 sequence is 12 residues long.

The CDR3 here is CASSPGTSGRSAQFF. CDR3 nucleotides: TGTGCCAGCAGTCCCGGGACTAGCGGGAGGAGCGCACAGTTCTTC. The rearrangement uses TRBV6-4 and TRBJ2-1; 15 bases map to TRBD2. After removal of 5 bases from V and 13 bases from J, the junction contained 9 bases not matched to a gene. The CDR3 length is 15 residues. Germline loops: CDR1 MRHNA, CDR2 SNTAGT.